A single sample gave rise to the 16 T cell receptor beta chains below, sequenced in a study of somatic mutations in cytotoxic T cells in rheumatoid arthritis. TCRdb's table, derived via immunoSEQ multiplex PCR, lists solely in-frame clones and lacks some. The sample shows roughly 30,000 clones, 75% to 90% of them seen only once. What was sequenced was CD8+ T cells sorted from blood. The origin of the receptors is an adult with rheumatoid arthritis.

The V call is TRBV9, the J call TRBJ2-1, with 8 bases aligning to TRBD1. CDR3 length: 15 residues. The V and J ends lost 3 bases and 7 bases, in that order; junction bases with no gene match: 9. The germline gives CDR1 SGDLS, CDR2 YYNGEE. DNA of the CDR3: TGTGCCAGCAGCGCCGACAGGGGCAAGAGGAATGAGCAGTTCTTC. Translation gives CASSADRGKRNEQFF.

The gene calls are TRBV14 and TRBJ2-7; TRBD1 or TRBD2 may be the D gene (5 bases each). The CDR3 totals 16 residues. Germline loops: CDR1 SGHDN, CDR2 FVKESK. Trimming pared 1 base from V and 3 bases from J, leaving 16 bases between. CDR3 in amino acids: CASSQAWGPRLYEQYF. The CDR3 nucleotides are TGTGCCAGCAGCCAAGCCTGGGGACCTCGGCTCTACGAGCAGTACTTC.

The rearrangement uses TRBV4-1 and TRBJ2-6, with unresolved D. This CDR3 is 14 amino acids long. The V gene's germline CDR1 is MGHRA and CDR2 YSYEKL. V lost 3 bases and J lost 0, with 3 bases in between. CDR3: CASSHYSGANVLTF. The CDR3 DNA reads as TGCGCCAGCAGCCACTACTCTGGGGCCAACGTCCTGACTTTC.

This rearrangement joins TRBV13 to TRBJ1-1, with TRBD1 matching 11 bases. This CDR3 comprises 18 residues. J was trimmed by 7 bases and V by 5 bases; bases with no gene match: 18. Germline loops: CDR1 PRHDT, CDR2 FYEKMQ (reference sequence). Written as DNA, the CDR3 is TGTGCCAGCAGCGCGAGAAGGACAGGGGGCGTTATTGTGGGTGAAGCTTTCTTT. Amino acids: CASSARRTGGVIVGEAFF.

The chain carries TRBV5-1 and TRBJ1-2; a weak D match, TRBD1 (6 bases). The CDR3 runs 15 residues. V shed 4 bases and J shed 3 bases, with 16 bases lying between them. Per germline, CDR1 SGHRS and CDR2 YFSETQ. The DNA of the CDR3 is TGCGCCAGCAGCACCTGGAAGGGGGAGGACTATGGCTACACCTTC. Translation: CASSTWKGEDYGYTF.

This chain uses TRBV15 with TRBJ1-1, with 8 bases aligning to TRBD1. This CDR3 region has 15 residues. The V gene end was trimmed by 1 base and the J gene end by 1 base; junction bases not matched to a gene: 2. Germline CDR1 and CDR2: LNHNV and YYDKDF (reference sequence). In nucleotides, the CDR3 is TGTGCCACCAGCAGAGGGGACAGGACGAACACTGAAGCTTTCTTT. Its protein is CATSRGDRTNTEAFF.

This chain joins TRBV4-1 and TRBJ2-5, with a tentative D call TRBD2 (7 bases). Looked up from germline, CDR1 is MGHRA and CDR2 is YSYEKL. The V gene lost 0 bases and the J gene lost 5 bases, with 13 bases spanning the gap. CDR3 length: 15 residues. CDR3 coding DNA: TGCGCCAGCAGCCAAGATTCGGGGGGCGGGGAGACCCAGTACTTC. Its translation: CASSQDSGGGETQYF.

V and J are TRBV9 and TRBJ2-1, with 9 bases aligning to TRBD2. Looked up from germline, CDR1 is SGDLS and CDR2 is YYNGEE. This CDR3 is built from 17 residues. Losses at the gene ends were 0 bases for V and 8 bases for J; bases not matched to a gene: 12. CDR3 DNA sequence: TGTGCCAGCAGCGTAGTTCAGGGGGGCGGGAGGGCGCATGAGCAGTTCTTC. It specifies CASSVVQGGGRAHEQFF.

This chain joins TRBV15 and TRBJ1-4; D gene uncertain. Germline CDR1 is LNHNV and CDR2 is YYDKDF (reference sequence). This CDR3 contains 12 residues. V was clipped by 7 bases and J by 8 bases, with 11 bases between them. The CDR3 coding sequence is TGTGCCACCAATGGCCCCGGGGAAAAACTGTTTTTT. It specifies CATNGPGEKLFF.

This rearrangement joins TRBV7-2 to TRBJ2-1, with 8 bases matching TRBD2. The CDR3 loop spans 15 amino acids. Per germline, CDR1 SGHTA and CDR2 FQGNSA. V lost 2 bases and J lost 9; bases outside the gene matches: 9. The DNA for the CDR3 is TGTGCCAGCAGCTTAATCGGGGGGGCGGGGAGTGAGCAGTTCTTC. As protein: CASSLIGGAGSEQFF.

The chain combines TRBV5-4 with TRBJ2-3, with a possible D match to TRBD1 (6 bases). The V end lost 0 bases, the J end lost 1 base, and 12 bases lay between the germline ends. Per germline, CDR1 SGHNT and CDR2 YYREEE (reference sequence). This CDR3 is 16 amino acids long. CDR3 sequence reads: CASSLGDAGGTDTQYF. CDR3 in DNA: TGTGCCAGCAGCTTGGGCGATGCAGGGGGCACAGATACGCAGTATTTT.

The chain recombines TRBV6-1 with TRBJ1-5; D is perhaps TRBD1 (6 bases). CDR3 length: 15 residues. Germline-derived CDR1 and CDR2 are MNHNS and SASEGT. Trimming left V 2 bases short and J 2 bases short, with 10 bases between. The CDR3 here is CASSENRVGNQPQHF. For the CDR3, the DNA is TGTGCCAGCAGTGAAAACAGGGTGGGCAATCAGCCCCAGCATTTT.

The V gene is TRBV7-9, the J gene TRBJ2-7; D is possibly TRBD1 (6 bases). The germline CDR1 and CDR2 sequences are SEHNR and FQNEAQ (reference sequence). This CDR3 is 13 amino acids long. The V end lost 5 bases, the J end lost 5 bases, and 13 bases lay between the germline ends. CDR3 nucleotide sequence: TGTGCCAGCAGCCCCTCAGGGGAACACGAGCAGTACTTC. It codes for CASSPSGEHEQYF.

This sequence joins TRBV7-9 and TRBJ1-4; D gene ambiguous. V gave up 2 bases and J gave up 5 bases, with 15 bases separating them. CDR3 size: 16 residues. Germline V lookup: CDR1 SEHNR, CDR2 FQNEAQ (reference sequence). The CDR3 spells CASSLPYEPVNEKLFF. The CDR3 DNA reads as TGTGCCAGCAGCTTACCTTATGAGCCGGTCAATGAAAAACTGTTTTTT.

By its share, this clone is medium-sized. This sequence joins TRBV7-9 and TRBJ1-2; D gene unclear. The germline V and J ends were trimmed by 0 bases and 4 bases, with 6 bases remaining between them. Germline CDR1 SEHNR, CDR2 FQNEAQ (reference sequence). The CDR3 is 13 residues long. The CDR3 DNA follows: TGTGCCAGCAGCTTAGCATTCCGCTATGGCTACACCTTC. The encoded protein is CASSLAFRYGYTF.

CDR3 bases: TGTGCCAGCAGCGTATTTGAACAGGGGCTGGAGGATACGCAGTATTTT. Translation: CASSVFEQGLEDTQYF. The V gene is TRBV9, the J gene TRBJ2-3, with 7 bases that match TRBD1. Per germline, CDR1 SGDLS and CDR2 YYNGEE. The CDR3 covers 16 residues. The V segment lost 1 base and the J segment 6 bases; nucleotides outside the gene matches: 11. Full variable domain (rest looked up from reference TRBV9 and TRBJ2-3): DSGVTQTPKHLITATGQRVTLRCSPRSGDLSVYWYQQSLDQGLQFLIQYYNGEERAKGNILERFSAQQFPDLHSELNLSSLELGDSALYFCASSVFEQGLEDTQYFGPGTRLTVL.